These 6 T cell receptor beta chains share one sample of origin, sequenced in a study of blood T cells in healthy people across ages (dated by TCRdb to between 2014 and 2017). The receptor library was made with 5' RACE. Sequencing was carried out with an Illumina HiSeq 2500. The second PCR ran for about 6 to 11 cycles and used a J-beta primer mix along with a sample-barcoded 5' primer. TCRdb passed the public sequencing reads through fastp at Q25 and MiXCR, retaining productive beta sequences. Each CDR3 protein appears once, grouped with its most common genes and DNA. Recorded for this sample are about 930,000 distinct CDR3 sequences; 25% to 30% of them occurred a single time. The ten most abundant clones make up around 9.6% of the sample. The same sample was also studied in work on T cells of mothers and their children.

Sequenced input: blood. The receptors originated from a woman in her thirties or forties in good health.

This clonotype came up a few times. This chain connects TRBV12-3 or TRBV12-4 to TRBJ1-4; possible D gene TRBD1, 5 bases. V was cut by 6 bases and J by 0 bases, with 14 bases left in between. The CDR3 is made up of 16 amino acids. The CDR3 DNA reads TGTGCCAGCAGCTACGGGACCGCGGCAACTAATGAAAAACTGTTTTTT. Translating gives CASSYGTAATNEKLFF.

This clonotype occurred once. The chain joins TRBV5-5 to TRBJ1-2; D possibly corresponds to TRBD1 (6 bases). The CDR3 is 14 amino acids. Germline-derived CDR1 and CDR2 are SGHKS and YYEKEE (reference sequence). V lost 2 bases and J 4 bases, leaving 12 bases between the germline ends. CDR3 loop: CASSFLTGAYGYTF. The CDR3 DNA reads as TGTGCCAGCAGCTTCCTTACGGGGGCCTATGGCTACACCTTC.

Comments on this clonotype: A read error may be the cause here, since a much bigger clone is one base away. The chain combines TRBV7-2 with TRBJ2-7, with 8 bases identical to TRBD1. CDR1 SGHTA and CDR2 FQGNSA come from the germline V gene. The CDR3 extends over 15 amino acids. The CDR3: CACSTPGTGSYEQYF. DNA for the CDR3: TGTGCCTGCAGCACGCCCGGGACAGGCTCCTACGAGCAGTACTTC.

This clonotype was found a few times. For the CDR3, the DNA is TGTGCCAGCAGTCAACCCCAGGGAACGTCCTACGAGCAGTACTTC. Amino acid sequence: CASSQPQGTSYEQYF. The V gene is TRBV27, the J gene TRBJ2-7; D is possibly TRBD1 (5 bases). V lost 5 bases, J lost 1 base, and 15 bases lay in between. The CDR3 is made up of 15 amino acids. Germline CDR1 reads MNHEY; CDR2 reads SMNVEV (reference sequence).

This clonotype was counted between two and nine times. The chain has TRBV12-3 or TRBV12-4 and TRBJ2-1; 7 nucleotides align to TRBD2. The V gene end was trimmed by 7 bases and the J gene end by 9 bases; junction bases not matched to a gene: 6. The CDR3 consists of 12 residues. CDR3 sequence (DNA): TGTGCCAGCAATGGACTAGGGGCTGAGCAGTTCTTC. Translating it yields CASNGLGAEQFF.

This clonotype was detected only once. The chain carries TRBV2 and TRBJ2-4; a weak D match, TRBD1 (6 bases). CDR1 is SNHLY and CDR2 is FYNNEI in the germline V gene. This CDR3 is 14 amino acids long. Trimming took off 0 bases at V and 9 bases at J, with 12 bases between the two ends. The CDR3 region is CASSEAPQGVIQYF. The CDR3 nucleotides are TGTGCCAGCAGTGAAGCGCCACAGGGCGTCATTCAGTACTTC.